The next 25 T cell receptor beta chains were all read from a single sample in a study of blood T cell repertoires in COVID-19. The assay was immunoSEQ multiplex PCR, and TCRdb's table has in-frame clones only and misses some. The repertoire holds fewer than 350,000 clones, approximately 83% seen once, with approximately 2.2% in the top ten. Sequencing was performed on peripheral blood. Receptors were obtained from a woman aged 25-40 years who had recovered from COVID-19.

The genes are TRBV2 and TRBJ1-5; D unresolved. CDR3 length equals 14 residues. Trimming stripped 4 bases from V and 0 bases from J, with 7 bases between. Per germline, CDR1 SNHLY and CDR2 FYNNEI. The CDR3 DNA reads as TGTGCCAGCAGTGGGGAGGGTAGCAATCAGCCCCAGCATTTT. Protein product: CASSGEGSNQPQHF. The full variable domain, with the rest looked up from reference TRBV2 and TRBJ1-5, is EPEVTQTPSHQVTQMGQEVILRCVPISNHLYFYWYRQILGQKVEFLVSFYNNEISEKSEIFDDQFSVERPDGSNFTLKIRSTKLEDSAMYFCASSGEGSNQPQHFGDGTRLSIL.

The chain recombines TRBV7-2 with TRBJ1-2; D is unresolved. The length of the CDR3 is 12 residues. Between the trimmed V and J ends, which lost 4 bases and 4 bases, there was a span of 7 bases. Germline lookup yields CDR1 SGHTA and CDR2 FQGNSA. The CDR3: CASSSTVYGYTF. CDR3 DNA: TGTGCCAGCAGCTCAACAGTCTATGGCTACACCTTC.

This clone has more than one count but fewer than ten. The same CDR3 also results from other DNA sequences found in this sample. The rearrangement uses TRBV27 and TRBJ2-1; TRBD2 agrees at 14 bases. Trimming cost V 6 bases and J 9 bases; bases outside gene matches: 7. The length of the CDR3 is 15 residues. The germline CDR1 and CDR2 sequences are MNHEY and SMNVEV (reference sequence). DNA of the CDR3: TGTGCCAGCAGACCGGGACTAGCGGGAGTGGGTGAGCAGTTCTTC. This encodes CASRPGLAGVGEQFF.

The chain has TRBV19 and TRBJ1-6; TRBD1 is a possible D gene (6 bases). With 0 bases removed from V and 6 bases from J, the gap between germline ends came to 15 bases. CDR3 length equals 17 residues. Germline CDR1 reads LNHDA; CDR2 reads SQIVND (reference sequence). The CDR3: CASSIEAGGGGNSPLHF. In DNA, the CDR3 is TGTGCCAGTAGTATAGAGGCCGGGGGAGGGGGTAATTCACCCCTCCACTTT.

The chain recombines TRBV28 with TRBJ2-5, with 8 nucleotides matching TRBD2. The germline CDR1 and CDR2 sequences are MDHEN and SYDVKM. V trimming: 2 bases; J trimming: 5 bases; junction bases outside the gene matches: 7. There are 15 residues in the CDR3. The CDR3 nucleotides read TGTGCCAGCAGTTTAATCGCGGGGGGACTGGAGACCCAGTACTTC. This sequence encodes CASSLIAGGLETQYF. Combining the CDR3 with reference TRBV28 and TRBJ2-5 gives the whole variable domain DVKVTQSSRYLVKRTGEKVFLECVQDMDHENMFWYRQDPGLGLRLIYFSYDVKMKEKGDIPEGYSVSREKKERFSLILESASTNQTSMYLCASSLIAGGLETQYFGPGTRLLVL.

V gene TRBV27 combines with J gene TRBJ2-3; D is perhaps TRBD2 (6 bases). Germline lookup yields CDR1 MNHEY and CDR2 SMNVEV (reference sequence). The V gene lost 4 bases and the J gene lost 3 bases, with 14 bases spanning the gap. The CDR3 length is 15 residues. The CDR3 nucleotides are TGTGCCAGCAGTTCGGGACCGGGAGTAACAGATACGCAGTATTTT. Its translation: CASSSGPGVTDTQYF.

V usage is TRBV19 and J usage is TRBJ1-1; TRBD1 might be the D (6 bases). Trimming cost V 9 bases and J 4 bases, with 18 bases left between them. This CDR3 region has 14 residues. CDR1 is LNHDA, CDR2 SQIVND, per germline (reference sequence). CDR3 residues: CASVEGDGRTEAFF. DNA for the CDR3: TGTGCCAGCGTAGAGGGGGATGGTCGCACTGAAGCTTTCTTT. Using reference TRBV19 and TRBJ1-1 for the parts outside the CDR3, the full variable domain is DGGITQSPKYLFRKEGQNVTLSCEQNLNHDAMYWYRQDPGQGLRLIYYSQIVNDFQKGDIAEGYSVSREKKESFPLTVTSAQKNPTAFYLCASVEGDGRTEAFFGQGTRLTVV.

This chain joins TRBV9 and TRBJ1-2; 9 bases line up with TRBD1. Germline lookup yields CDR1 SGDLS and CDR2 YYNGEE. V shed 2 bases and J 6 bases; nucleotides not matched to a gene: 2. CDR3 length: 13 residues. The CDR3: CASSVGQGDGYTF. The CDR3 DNA follows: TGTGCCAGCAGCGTGGGACAGGGAGATGGCTACACCTTC.

A single count supports this clone. V gene TRBV9 combines with J gene TRBJ1-1; the D is unclear. The CDR3 is 14 residues long. Germline V CDR1 and CDR2: SGDLS, YYNGEE. V was cut by 4 bases and J by 0 bases, with 10 bases left in between. The CDR3 nucleotides are TGTGCCAGCAGCCCGCAAACAGTGAACACTGAAGCTTTCTTT. It is translated as CASSPQTVNTEAFF.

J is TRBJ2-1 and V is TRBV9; TRBD1 matches 8 bases. Germline trimming cut 0 bases from V and 3 bases from J; bases unmatched to any gene: 11. Germline V CDR1 and CDR2: SGDLS, YYNGEE. This CDR3 is 18 amino acids long. The CDR3 DNA reads TGTGCCAGCAGCGTAGGCCAAGGGACAGGTAAACTCTACAATGAGCAGTTCTTC. Translation: CASSVGQGTGKLYNEQFF.

This clone came up once. CDR3 residues: CASSSEDRGGTEAFF. In DNA, the CDR3 is TGCGCCAGCAGCTCCGAGGACAGGGGGGGCACTGAAGCTTTCTTT. The chain recombines TRBV5-1 with TRBJ1-1, with TRBD1 matching 10 bases. CDR3 length: 15 residues. V trimming: 3 bases; J trimming: 4 bases; junction bases outside the gene matches: 6. Germline CDR1 and CDR2: SGHRS and YFSETQ.

V gene TRBV5-1 combines with J gene TRBJ1-2; 7 bases are a match to TRBD1. The CDR3 consists of 15 residues. The trim removed 0 bases at V and 7 bases at J, leaving 9 bases unmatched. Per the germline V gene, CDR1 is SGHRS and CDR2 is YFSETQ. The CDR3 bases are TGCGCCAGCAGCTTGGTTGCCCAGGGGGGCGGTGGCTACACCTTC. Translated: CASSLVAQGGGGYTF.

This rearrangement joins TRBV6-5 to TRBJ2-2; 8 bases map to TRBD1. Germline CDR1 reads MNHEY; CDR2 reads SVGAGI. Trimming removed 7 bases from V and 4 bases from J; junction bases left unmatched: 5. The CDR3 sequence is 14 residues long. This CDR3 reads CASTSDRATGELFF. The DNA for the CDR3 is TGTGCCAGCACCTCGGACAGGGCCACCGGGGAGCTGTTTTTT.

The chain combines TRBV5-4 with TRBJ2-3; no reliable D call. V was cut by 2 bases and J by 2 bases, with 6 bases left in between. This CDR3 is built from 13 residues. CDR1 and CDR2 from the germline V gene are SGHNT and YYREEE (reference sequence). This CDR3 is CASSFLVTDTQYF. In nucleotides, the CDR3 is TGTGCCAGCAGCTTCCTCGTCACAGATACGCAGTATTTT.

The chain recombines TRBV14 with TRBJ1-2, with D hard to call. V gave up 0 bases and J gave up 8 bases, with 13 bases separating them. Germline V gene data show CDR1 as SGHDN and CDR2 as FVKESK. CDR3 size: 14 residues. The CDR3 region has the DNA TGTGCCAGCAGCCAAGACTATGAGGGAGGGGGCTACACCTTC. Translation gives CASSQDYEGGGYTF.

V gene TRBV5-4 combines with J gene TRBJ2-3; 7 bases agree with TRBD1. The V and J ends lost 4 bases and 6 bases, in that order; junction bases with no gene match: 11. This CDR3 has 15 amino acids. Germline values: CDR1 SGHNT, CDR2 YYREEE (reference sequence). CDR3 protein: CASSGQVGGVDTQYF. CDR3 sequence (DNA): TGTGCCAGCAGCGGACAGGTAGGGGGCGTGGATACGCAGTATTTT.

The genes are TRBV4-1 and TRBJ1-1; 7 bases are a match to TRBD1. Losses at the gene ends were 1 base for V and 7 bases for J; bases not matched to a gene: 6. The CDR3 totals 14 residues. Per germline, CDR1 MGHRA and CDR2 YSYEKL. The CDR3 DNA reads TGCGCCAGCAGCCAAGGACAGGGTGGCTATGAAGCTTTCTTT. This sequence encodes CASSQGQGGYEAFF.

The V and J genes are TRBV5-1 and TRBJ1-1; 8 nucleotides align to TRBD1. Germline CDR1 SGHRS, CDR2 YFSETQ. V gave up 4 bases and J gave up 3 bases; unmatched junction bases: 8. CDR3 size: 15 residues. This CDR3 is CASSPSQGADTEAFF. CDR3 in DNA: TGCGCCAGCAGCCCAAGCCAGGGGGCGGACACTGAAGCTTTCTTT. The full variable domain, rest sourced from reference TRBV5-1 and TRBJ1-1, is KAGVTQTPRYLIKTRGQQVTLSCSPISGHRSVSWYQQTPGQGLQFLFEYFSETQRNKGNFPGRFSGRQFSNSRSEMNVSTLELGDSALYLCASSPSQGADTEAFFGQGTRLTVV.

The chain recombines TRBV10-3 with TRBJ1-2; D perhaps matches TRBD1 (6 bases). The CDR3 loop spans 19 amino acids. The germline gives CDR1 ENHRY, CDR2 SYGVKD. The germline V and J ends were trimmed by 3 bases and 6 bases, with 29 bases remaining between them. The CDR3 is CAISDVPLRQLRGIDGYTF. CDR3 coding DNA: TGTGCCATCAGTGATGTTCCTCTGCGCCAACTCAGGGGAATCGATGGCTACACCTTC.

This chain uses TRBV28 with TRBJ2-3; TRBD1 matches at 7 bases. There are 13 residues in the CDR3. The V gene's germline CDR1 is MDHEN and CDR2 SYDVKM. With 4 bases clipped from V and 5 bases from J, the junction kept 3 bases outside the gene matches. CDR3 protein: CASSSRQGDTQYF. DNA for the CDR3: TGTGCCAGCAGTTCCCGACAGGGAGATACGCAGTATTTT.

This chain uses TRBV12-3 or TRBV12-4 with TRBJ1-5; possible D gene TRBD1, 5 bases. Trimming removed 3 bases from V and 5 bases from J, with 8 bases in between. CDR3 length: 13 residues. The CDR3 nucleotides are TGTGCCAGCAGTTTGACAGCCGATCAGCCCCAGCATTTT. This sequence encodes CASSLTADQPQHF.

This chain joins TRBV5-1 and TRBJ2-7; perhaps TRBD1 as D (6 bases). CDR3 length equals 15 residues. CDR1 SGHRS and CDR2 YFSETQ come from the germline V gene. V lost 0 bases, J lost 5 bases, and 15 bases lay in between. DNA for the CDR3: TGCGCCAGCAGCTTGGGGGGGCTCCTGGGGGACGAGCAGTACTTC. This translates into CASSLGGLLGDEQYF.

The chain employs TRBV4-3 and TRBJ1-1; D is possibly TRBD1 (5 bases). Germline-derived CDR1 and CDR2 are LGHNA and YSLEER. The CDR3 sequence is 17 residues long. V was pared by 2 bases and J by 5 bases, with 21 bases between. CDR3 sequence (DNA): TGCGCCAGCAGCCAACGCCCGGGGCCTCCGAGCGGGACTGAAGCTTTCTTT. Its protein product is CASSQRPGPPSGTEAFF.

The CDR3 reads CASTAAAEGGSGGDTQYF. The CDR3 nucleotides read TGTGCCAGTACGGCCGCAGCAGAAGGGGGCAGTGGGGGAGATACGCAGTATTTT. The chain carries TRBV19 and TRBJ2-3; 7 positions agree with TRBD1. The CDR3 runs to 18 residues. The V segment lost 7 bases and the J segment 5 bases; nucleotides outside the gene matches: 21. Germline CDR1 LNHDA, CDR2 SQIVND (reference sequence). Together with reference TRBV19 and TRBJ2-3, the CDR3 gives the full variable domain: DGGITQSPKYLFRKEGQNVTLSCEQNLNHDAMYWYRQDPGQGLRLIYYSQIVNDFQKGDIAEGYSVSREKKESFPLTVTSAQKNPTAFYLCASTAAAEGGSGGDTQYFGPGTRLTVL.

In its sample, this clone was seen a few times. The V and J genes are TRBV12-3 or TRBV12-4 and TRBJ2-1, with D tentatively TRBD1 (5 bases). CDR3 size: 13 residues. V was shortened by 6 bases and J by 4 bases, with 10 bases between the two germline ends. CDR3 sequence reads: CASRARGYNEQFF. The CDR3 DNA reads as TGTGCCAGCAGAGCAAGGGGTTACAATGAGCAGTTCTTC.